This is a list of T cell receptor beta chains from one sample in a study of a mutant IDH1 vaccine in newly diagnosed glioma. Their antigen targets remain unknown. This table comes from immunoSEQ multiplex PCR, and its TCRdb copy is limited to in-frame clones, with some not included. This sample has 110,000 or so clones, with 85% to 90% found just once. This sample comprised PBMCs, obtained from a glioma patient whose treatment included an IDH1 peptide vaccine. The source of these receptors is a woman aged 45-65 years with glioma. Each CDR3 is given with its conserved first and last residue. Each record gives: J gene, V gene, CDR3 protein.

j_call: TRBJ2-3; v_call: TRBV27; cdr3_aa: CASREGLASRTDTQYF
j_call: TRBJ2-3; v_call: TRBV10-3; cdr3_aa: CAISTILTSTDTQYF
j_call: TRBJ2-3; v_call: TRBV7-2; cdr3_aa: CASSPPARDTQYF
j_call: TRBJ2-3; v_call: TRBV30; cdr3_aa: CAWSVAGADTQYF
j_call: TRBJ2-7; v_call: TRBV19; cdr3_aa: CASSDGTGVYEQYF
j_call: TRBJ1-6; v_call: TRBV30; cdr3_aa: CAWAVVQNSPLHF
j_call: TRBJ2-1; v_call: TRBV10-1; cdr3_aa: CASSPRLAGQSSYNEQFF
j_call: TRBJ2-7; v_call: TRBV5-1; cdr3_aa: CASRPGLLEAYEQYF
j_call: TRBJ1-4; v_call: TRBV2; cdr3_aa: CATRTGVPAKLFF
j_call: TRBJ1-5; v_call: TRBV4-1; cdr3_aa: CASSQGGQGNHQPQHF
j_call: TRBJ1-2; v_call: TRBV2; cdr3_aa: CASSLSQGKPNYGYTF
j_call: TRBJ2-5; v_call: TRBV9; cdr3_aa: CASSVASGREETQYF
j_call: TRBJ2-3; v_call: TRBV27; cdr3_aa: CASSLSDSTDTQYF
j_call: TRBJ1-3; v_call: TRBV10-1; cdr3_aa: CASSPSGVGNTIYF
j_call: TRBJ1-5; v_call: TRBV19; cdr3_aa: CASSMAQGPSQPQHF
j_call: TRBJ1-5; v_call: TRBV23-1; cdr3_aa: CASPSPSHQPQHF
j_call: TRBJ2-1; v_call: TRBV4-1; cdr3_aa: CASSRMGGYDNEQFF
j_call: TRBJ2-3; v_call: TRBV5-1; cdr3_aa: CASSLRRESTDTQYF
j_call: TRBJ1-3; v_call: TRBV5-1; cdr3_aa: CASSLGYRQAGNTIYF
j_call: TRBJ2-3; v_call: TRBV5-1; cdr3_aa: CASSLGSSGSTDTQYF
j_call: TRBJ2-7; v_call: TRBV7-8; cdr3_aa: CASSPQSQGWYEQYF
j_call: TRBJ1-5; v_call: TRBV4-1; cdr3_aa: CASSQEETVFSNQPQHF
j_call: TRBJ2-7; v_call: TRBV6-6; cdr3_aa: CASSLTGRYEQYF
j_call: TRBJ1-1; v_call: TRBV5-4; cdr3_aa: CASSQATNTEAFF
j_call: TRBJ2-1; v_call: TRBV7-2; cdr3_aa: CASSLASGPYNEQFF
j_call: TRBJ1-1; v_call: TRBV7-2; cdr3_aa: CASSLLTRSERAFF
j_call: TRBJ2-1; v_call: TRBV10-3; cdr3_aa: CAISEGSGLLGNEQFF
j_call: TRBJ2-7; v_call: TRBV30; cdr3_aa: CAWSVGPPYEQYF
j_call: TRBJ2-7; v_call: TRBV2; cdr3_aa: CASSLYGTGPYEQYF